The next 28 T cell receptor beta chains were all read from a single sample in a study of blood T cells in healthy people across ages. Next came a second PCR, run for about 7 to 12 cycles, which used a sample-barcoded 5' primer along with a J-beta primer mix. TCRdb analysed the 5' RACE reads with MiXCR anew, one entry per CDR3 protein. The top ten clones hold 13% of a sample with about a million distinct CDR3 sequences, more than 30% of them seen once. Sequenced input: blood. These receptor sequences come from a man aged 18 to 29 in good health.

This clonotype came up a few times. The rearrangement links TRBV6-5 to TRBJ1-2; D gene unclear. The CDR3 is 15 amino acids. Germline lookup yields CDR1 MNHEY and CDR2 SVGAGI. The V gene lost 6 bases and the J gene lost 0 bases, with 14 bases spanning the gap. CDR3 in DNA: TGTGCCAGCAGCCGACGACGGGATTCTAACTATGGCTACACCTTC. Protein: CASSRRRDSNYGYTF.

The J gene is TRBJ1-1, the V gene TRBV4-3, with unresolved D. The germline V gene encodes CDR1 LGHNA and CDR2 YSLEER. CDR3 length: 13 residues. V shed 3 bases and J shed 9 bases, with 14 bases lying between them. The CDR3 nucleotides read TGCGCCAGCAGCCATGGAGAGGAGGAGAAAGCTTTCTTT. Encoded protein: CASSHGEEEKAFF.

The V and J genes are TRBV7-9 and TRBJ2-1; 9 nucleotides match TRBD1. In germline, CDR1 is SEHNR, CDR2 FQNEAQ (reference sequence). Trimming removed 5 bases from V and 1 base from J; junction bases left unmatched: 6. The CDR3 length is 16 residues. Written as DNA, the CDR3 is TGTGCCAGCAGCAACAGGGGGCGTAGGTCCTACAATGAGCAGTTCTTC. Protein product: CASSNRGRRSYNEQFF.

V gene TRBV5-1 combines with J gene TRBJ2-1; D is undetermined. CDR1 is SGHRS, CDR2 YFSETQ, per germline. CDR3 length equals 13 residues. V lost 0 bases and J lost 9, with 10 bases in between. In nucleotides, the CDR3 is TGCGCCAGCAGCTTGGACCCCAGCAGTGAGCAGTTCTTC. It specifies CASSLDPSSEQFF.

The chain uses TRBV5-1 and TRBJ2-5; unclear D gene. Germline CDR1 SGHRS, CDR2 YFSETQ. The germline V and J ends were trimmed by 1 base and 11 bases, with 24 bases remaining between them. The CDR3 length is 16 residues. CDR3 bases: TGCGCCAGCAGCTTGCAAATGCCGCTACGCTACAATGAGCAGTACTTC. Its protein is CASSLQMPLRYNEQYF.

A remark on this clonotype: Mismatch with germline at one junction end may stem from a read error. The chain couples TRBV28 to TRBJ2-3; no clear D gene. The CDR3 extends over 16 amino acids. Germline V CDR1 and CDR2: MDHEN, SYDVKM. Here the CDR3 reads CASRTPLAEFGDAQYF. CDR3 sequence (DNA): TGTGCCAGCAGAACTCCCCTCGCCGAGTTTGGAGATGCGCAGTATTTT.

V gene TRBV5-1 combines with J gene TRBJ2-3, with D perhaps matching TRBD1 (5 bases). With 5 bases removed from V and 1 base from J, the gap between germline ends came to 11 bases. Per germline, CDR1 SGHRS and CDR2 YFSETQ. This CDR3 is built from 14 residues. CDR3 in amino acids: CASRARVGTDTQYF. Written as DNA, the CDR3 is TGCGCCAGCAGGGCCAGGGTCGGCACAGATACGCAGTATTTT.

The chain has TRBV6-2 or TRBV6-3 and TRBJ2-3; 8 bases agree with TRBD1. Unmatched junction bases numbered 5, after V lost 5 bases and J lost 4 bases. The CDR3 consists of 14 residues. Per germline, CDR1 MNHEY and CDR2 SVGEGT. CDR3 sequence (DNA): TGTGCCAGCAGTGGTGGACAGGGCGCAGATACGCAGTATTTT. This codes for CASSGGQGADTQYF.

Only a few counts were recorded for this clonotype. This chain uses TRBV6-5 with TRBJ1-1; TRBD1 might be the D (5 bases). The germline CDR1 and CDR2 sequences are MNHEY and SVGAGI. This CDR3 is built from 13 residues. V dropped 6 bases and J dropped 7 bases, with 15 bases sitting between them. CDR3 in amino acids: CASRAGRADEAFF. Written as DNA, the CDR3 is TGTGCCAGCAGAGCAGGGAGGGCCGATGAAGCTTTCTTT.

The chain combines TRBV20-1 with TRBJ1-4; D is unclear. Germline CDR1 DFQATT, CDR2 SNEGSKA (reference sequence). V lost 5 bases, J lost 0 bases, and 10 bases lay in between. The CDR3 covers 14 residues. CDR3 sequence: CSAYNSATNEKLFF. The CDR3 DNA is TGCAGTGCTTACAACAGTGCAACTAATGAAAAACTGTTTTTT.

The rearrangement links TRBV6-2 or TRBV6-3 to TRBJ1-4; tentative D call: TRBD1 (5 bases). With 5 bases removed from V and 6 bases from J, the gap between germline ends came to 16 bases. Germline loops: CDR1 MNHEY, CDR2 SVGEGT. There are 15 residues in the CDR3. The chain's CDR3 is CASSGLRDGHEKLFF. The CDR3 DNA sequence: TGTGCCAGCAGTGGCCTCCGGGACGGCCATGAAAAACTGTTTTTT.

This clonotype appeared a few times. The J gene is TRBJ2-5, the V gene TRBV9, with D hard to call. Germline CDR1 and CDR2: SGDLS and YYNGEE. CDR3 size: 16 residues. V lost 0 bases and J 2 bases, leaving 14 bases between the germline ends. CDR3 protein: CASSVGVDIRQETQYF. In nucleotides, the CDR3 is TGTGCCAGCAGCGTAGGGGTAGACATACGACAAGAGACCCAGTACTTC.

The V call is TRBV29-1, the J call TRBJ2-6, with D unclear. The V gene lost 4 bases and the J gene lost 0 bases, with 7 bases spanning the gap. Germline V lookup: CDR1 SQVTM, CDR2 ANQGSEA. This CDR3 comprises 14 residues. CDR3 in DNA: TGCAGCGTTGGCACCTACTCTGGGGCCAACGTCCTGACTTTC. It encodes CSVGTYSGANVLTF.

The V gene is TRBV4-3, the J gene TRBJ1-5; D gene ambiguous. This CDR3 has 19 amino acids. Per germline, CDR1 LGHNA and CDR2 YSLEER. The V end was cut by 0 bases, the J end by 3 bases, with 21 bases between. In DNA, the CDR3 is TGCGCCAGCAGCCAAGAATTGGCGGGTCTAGCCAAAGCCAATCAGCCCCAGCATTTT. It translates to CASSQELAGLAKANQPQHF.

The chain recombines TRBV29-1 with TRBJ2-5; 9 bases map to TRBD1. The V segment lost 3 bases and the J segment 1 base; nucleotides outside the gene matches: 3. The CDR3 covers 14 residues. Germline assignment: CDR1 SQVTM and CDR2 ANQGSEA. CDR3: CSVEGTGFQETQYF. CDR3 in DNA: TGCAGCGTTGAGGGGACAGGGTTCCAAGAGACCCAGTACTTC.

The sample holds a few counts of this clonotype. The CDR3 DNA reads TGTGCCTGCGGTGATCGGGATACGCAGTATTTT. Translating gives CACGDRDTQYF. The V and J genes are TRBV11-2 and TRBJ2-3; D gene ambiguous. CDR1 and CDR2 (germline): SGHAT, FQNNGV. There are 11 residues in the CDR3. V was pared by 11 bases and J by 6 bases, with 12 bases between.

This clonotype was seen a handful of times. The chain has TRBV12-3 or TRBV12-4 and TRBJ1-4; no reliable D call. This CDR3 has 16 amino acids. Trimming removed 2 bases from V and 0 bases from J, with 10 bases in between. The CDR3 sequence is CASSLSSVATNEKLFF. Written as DNA, the CDR3 is TGTGCCAGCAGTTTATCGTCCGTTGCAACTAATGAAAAACTGTTTTTT.

The chain uses TRBV7-6 and TRBJ2-2; 7 bases are shared with TRBD2. V shed 6 bases, J shed 4 bases, and the junction held 5 bases outside the gene matches. The CDR3 sequence is 14 residues long. The germline gives CDR1 SGHVS, CDR2 FNYEAQ. The CDR3 protein is CASSIREGTGELFF. The CDR3 DNA sequence: TGTGCCAGCAGTATCAGGGAGGGCACCGGGGAGCTGTTTTTT.

The V gene is TRBV6-1, the J gene TRBJ2-2; 10 positions agree with TRBD1. V lost 5 bases, J lost 3 bases, and 12 bases stayed unmatched. The length of the CDR3 is 18 residues. The V gene's germline CDR1 is MNHNS and CDR2 SASEGT. CDR3 protein: CASSPSKRTGGDTGELFF. Here the CDR3 DNA reads TGTGCCAGCAGTCCATCAAAGCGGACAGGGGGGGACACCGGGGAGCTGTTTTTT.

This sequence joins TRBV7-7 and TRBJ2-2, with TRBD2 identical over 8 bases. V was pared by 7 bases and J by 5 bases, with 9 bases of the junction left unmatched. The CDR3 runs 15 residues. Germline V lookup: CDR1 SSHAT, CDR2 FNYEAQ (reference sequence). The CDR3 reads CASTGTRVGTGELFF. CDR3 sequence (DNA): TGTGCCAGCACCGGGACTAGAGTGGGGACCGGGGAGCTGTTTTTT.

The CDR3 nucleotides are TGCAGCGTTGAATTTCGGCGACCAAACGGAGAAAAACTGTTTTTT. Protein: CSVEFRRPNGEKLFF. V is TRBV29-1 and J is TRBJ1-4; unclear D gene. Trimming cost V 2 bases and J 8 bases, with 18 bases left between them. The CDR3 is 15 residues long. Germline CDR1 SQVTM, CDR2 ANQGSEA.

V gene TRBV6-2 or TRBV6-3 combines with J gene TRBJ1-6; the match to TRBD1 covers 7 bases. This CDR3 is 15 amino acids long. The V gene's germline CDR1 is MNHEY and CDR2 SVGEGT. After removal of 5 bases from V and 7 bases from J, the junction contained 8 bases not matched to a gene. This CDR3 is CASSGQADTNSPLHF. The CDR3 coding sequence is TGTGCCAGCAGTGGACAGGCAGACACAAATTCACCCCTCCACTTT.

The chain couples TRBV29-1 to TRBJ1-4; no clear D gene. Per germline, CDR1 SQVTM and CDR2 ANQGSEA. The CDR3 length is 15 residues. V was clipped by 4 bases and J by 0 bases, with 12 bases between them. The CDR3 protein is CSVVPAGTTNEKLFF. The CDR3 DNA reads as TGCAGCGTTGTGCCAGCGGGGACAACTAATGAAAAACTGTTTTTT.

The chain employs TRBV12-3 or TRBV12-4 and TRBJ2-5; 9 bases line up with TRBD1. The J call is doubtful: the DNA matches TRBJ2-7 better. This CDR3 comprises 15 residues. This CDR3 reads CASRPATGGWYEQYF. In DNA, the CDR3 is TGTGCCAGCAGGCCAGCTACAGGGGGCTGGTACGAGCAGTACTTC.

The J gene is TRBJ2-3, the V gene TRBV28; D is perhaps TRBD1 or TRBD2 (5 bases each). With 1 base removed from V and 3 bases from J, the gap between germline ends came to 14 bases. Germline V CDR1 and CDR2: MDHEN, SYDVKM. The CDR3 loop spans 16 amino acids. CDR3 in DNA: TGTGCCAGCAGTTTATTAGGGGTTTGGGGGACAGATACGCAGTATTTT. Protein: CASSLLGVWGTDTQYF. Together with reference TRBV28 and TRBJ2-3, the CDR3 gives the full variable domain: DVKVTQSSRYLVKRTGEKVFLECVQDMDHENMFWYRQDPGLGLRLIYFSYDVKMKEKGDIPEGYSVSREKKERFSLILESASTNQTSMYLCASSLLGVWGTDTQYFGPGTRLTVL.

This chain joins TRBV28 and TRBJ1-4; D unresolved. V lost 2 bases and J lost 8, with 15 bases in between. The CDR3 covers 15 residues. From germline, CDR1 is MDHEN and CDR2 SYDVKM. The CDR3 here is CASSLERAVYEKLFF. Here the CDR3 DNA reads TGTGCCAGCAGTTTAGAGCGGGCGGTTTACGAAAAACTGTTTTTT.

The sample holds a few counts of this clonotype. The V and J genes are TRBV20-1 and TRBJ2-1; 11 nucleotides line up with TRBD2. CDR1 and CDR2 from the germline V gene are DFQATT and SNEGSKA (reference sequence). V lost 0 bases, J lost 7 bases, and 5 bases stayed unmatched. The CDR3 runs to 15 residues. Here the CDR3 reads CSARDLAGGINEQFF. CDR3 DNA: TGCAGTGCTAGAGATCTAGCGGGGGGAATAAATGAGCAGTTCTTC.

The table lists this clonotype with many counts. The rearrangement joins TRBV12-3 or TRBV12-4 to TRBJ2-1; the match to TRBD1 covers 9 bases. This CDR3 is 15 amino acids long. The trim removed 3 bases at V and 4 bases at J, leaving 4 bases unmatched. CDR3 in DNA: TGTGCCAGCAGTTTCGTGGGACAGGGTTACAATGAGCAGTTCTTC. Residues: CASSFVGQGYNEQFF.